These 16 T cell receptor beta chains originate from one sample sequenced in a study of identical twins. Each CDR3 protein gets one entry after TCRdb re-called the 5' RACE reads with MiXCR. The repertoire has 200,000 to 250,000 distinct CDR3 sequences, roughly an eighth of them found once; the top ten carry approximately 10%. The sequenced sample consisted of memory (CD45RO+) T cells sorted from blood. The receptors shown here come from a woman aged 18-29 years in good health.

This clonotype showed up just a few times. The CDR3: CSASQGNQPQHF. CDR3 DNA sequence: TGCAGTGCTTCCCAGGGCAATCAGCCCCAGCATTTT. The chain combines TRBV20-1 with TRBJ1-5; D gene uncertain. The CDR3 extends over 12 amino acids. CDR1 is DFQATT, CDR2 SNEGSKA, per germline (reference sequence). Trimming stripped 5 bases from V and 2 bases from J, with 7 bases between.

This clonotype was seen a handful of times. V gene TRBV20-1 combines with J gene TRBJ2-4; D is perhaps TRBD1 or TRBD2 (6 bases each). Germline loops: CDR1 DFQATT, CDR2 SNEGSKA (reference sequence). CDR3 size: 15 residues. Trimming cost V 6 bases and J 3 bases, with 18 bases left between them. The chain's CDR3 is CSASTPGDNKNIQYF. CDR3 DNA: TGCAGTGCGAGCACCCCGGGGGACAACAAAAACATTCAGTACTTC.

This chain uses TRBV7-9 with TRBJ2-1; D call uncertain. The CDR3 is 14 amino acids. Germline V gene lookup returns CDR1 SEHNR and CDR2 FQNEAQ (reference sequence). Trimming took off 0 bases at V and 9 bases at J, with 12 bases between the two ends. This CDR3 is CASSLADTSIEQFF. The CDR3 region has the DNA TGTGCCAGCAGCTTAGCTGACACCAGCATTGAGCAGTTCTTC. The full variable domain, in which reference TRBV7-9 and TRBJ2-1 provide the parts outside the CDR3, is DTGVSQNPRHKITKRGQNVTFRCDPISEHNRLYWYRQTLGQGPEFLTYFQNEAQLEKSRLLSDRFSAERPKGSFSTLEIQRTEQGDSAMYLCASSLADTSIEQFFGPGTRLTVL.

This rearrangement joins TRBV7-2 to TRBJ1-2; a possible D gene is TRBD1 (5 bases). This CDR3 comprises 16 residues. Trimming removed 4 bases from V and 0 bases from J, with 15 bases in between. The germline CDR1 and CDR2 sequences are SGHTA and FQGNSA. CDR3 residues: CASSSVGTVANYGYTF. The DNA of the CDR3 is TGTGCCAGCAGCTCCGTAGGGACGGTAGCTAACTATGGCTACACCTTC.

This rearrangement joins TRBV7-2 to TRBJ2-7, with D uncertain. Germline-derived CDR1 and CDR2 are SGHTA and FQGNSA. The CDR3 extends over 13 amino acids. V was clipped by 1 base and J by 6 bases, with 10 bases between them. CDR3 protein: CASSLGFGREQYF. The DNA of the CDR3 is TGTGCCAGCAGCTTAGGGTTCGGCCGCGAGCAGTACTTC.

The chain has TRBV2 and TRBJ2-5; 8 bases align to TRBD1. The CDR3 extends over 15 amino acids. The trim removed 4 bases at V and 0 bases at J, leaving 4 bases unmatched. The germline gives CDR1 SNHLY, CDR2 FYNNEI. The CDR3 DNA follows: TGTGCCAGCAGTGTCAGACAGGGGTACCAAGAGACCCAGTACTTC. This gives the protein CASSVRQGYQETQYF.

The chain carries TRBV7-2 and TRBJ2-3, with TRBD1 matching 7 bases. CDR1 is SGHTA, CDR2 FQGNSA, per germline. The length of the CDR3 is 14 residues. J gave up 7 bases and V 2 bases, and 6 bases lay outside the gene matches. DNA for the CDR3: TGTGCCAGCAGCTTAACGACAGGGCCACATACGCAGTATTTT. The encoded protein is CASSLTTGPHTQYF. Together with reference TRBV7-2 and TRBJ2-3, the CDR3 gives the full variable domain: GAGVSQSPSNKVTEKGKDVELRCDPISGHTALYWYRQSLGQGLEFLIYFQGNSAPDKSGLPSDRFSAERTGGSVSTLTIQRTQQEDSAVYLCASSLTTGPHTQYFGPGTRLTVL.

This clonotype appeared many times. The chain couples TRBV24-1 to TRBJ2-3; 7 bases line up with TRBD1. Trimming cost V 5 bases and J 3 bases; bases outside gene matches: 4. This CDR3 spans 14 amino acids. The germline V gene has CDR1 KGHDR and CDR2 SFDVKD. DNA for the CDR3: TGTGCCACCAGTGCACAGGGGACAACAGATACGCAGTATTTT. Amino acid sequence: CATSAQGTTDTQYF.

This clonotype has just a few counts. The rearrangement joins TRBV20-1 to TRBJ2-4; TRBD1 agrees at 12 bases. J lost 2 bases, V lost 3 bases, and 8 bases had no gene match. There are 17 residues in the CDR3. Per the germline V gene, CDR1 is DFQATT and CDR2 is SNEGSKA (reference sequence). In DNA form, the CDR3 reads TGCAGTGCTAGGCTCGGGACAGGGGGCGGGTCCAAAAACATTCAGTACTTC. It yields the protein CSARLGTGGGSKNIQYF.

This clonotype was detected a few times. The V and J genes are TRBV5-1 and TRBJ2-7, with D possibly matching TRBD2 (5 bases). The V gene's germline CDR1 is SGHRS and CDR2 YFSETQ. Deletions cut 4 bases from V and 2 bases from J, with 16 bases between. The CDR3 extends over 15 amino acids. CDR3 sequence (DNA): TGCGCCAGCAGCCCCCCGTCGGGGTCAACCTACGAGCAGTACTTC. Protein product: CASSPPSGSTYEQYF.

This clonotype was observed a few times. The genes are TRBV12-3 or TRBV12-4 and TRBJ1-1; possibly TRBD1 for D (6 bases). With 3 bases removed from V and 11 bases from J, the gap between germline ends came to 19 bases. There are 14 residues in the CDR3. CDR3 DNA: TGTGCCAGCAGTTTCGTTCAGGGGAGCCTTGAGGCTTTCTTT. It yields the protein CASSFVQGSLEAFF.

CDR3 protein: CSALFGTGGHEQYF. The CDR3 DNA is TGCAGTGCTCTTTTCGGGACAGGGGGACACGAGCAGTACTTC. The chain has TRBV20-1 and TRBJ2-7; the match to TRBD1 covers 11 bases. CDR3 size: 14 residues. The J segment lost 5 bases and the V segment lost 5 bases, leaving 8 bases of the junction unmatched. The germline gives CDR1 DFQATT, CDR2 SNEGSKA (reference sequence).

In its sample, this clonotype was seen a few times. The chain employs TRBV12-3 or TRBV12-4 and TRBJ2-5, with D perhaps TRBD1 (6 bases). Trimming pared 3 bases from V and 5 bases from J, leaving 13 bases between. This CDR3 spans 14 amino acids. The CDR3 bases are TGTGCCAGCAGTTTTACGGCCCAGGGGGAGACCCAGTACTTC. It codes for CASSFTAQGETQYF.

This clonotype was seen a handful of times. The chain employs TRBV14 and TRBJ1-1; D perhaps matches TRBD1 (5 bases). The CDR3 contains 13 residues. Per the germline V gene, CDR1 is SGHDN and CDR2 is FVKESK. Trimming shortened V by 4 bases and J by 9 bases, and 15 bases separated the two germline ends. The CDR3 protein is CASSLPTGTKAFF. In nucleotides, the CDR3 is TGTGCCAGCAGCCTACCTACCGGGACTAAAGCTTTCTTT.

This CDR3 is CASSLRRQGSNTGELFF. The CDR3 DNA reads as TGTGCCAGCAGTTTGAGACGGCAGGGATCGAACACCGGGGAGCTGTTTTTT. The chain is built from TRBV12-3 or TRBV12-4 and TRBJ2-2; possible D gene TRBD1, 5 bases. With 3 bases removed from V and 0 bases from J, the gap between germline ends came to 14 bases. The CDR3 runs to 17 residues.

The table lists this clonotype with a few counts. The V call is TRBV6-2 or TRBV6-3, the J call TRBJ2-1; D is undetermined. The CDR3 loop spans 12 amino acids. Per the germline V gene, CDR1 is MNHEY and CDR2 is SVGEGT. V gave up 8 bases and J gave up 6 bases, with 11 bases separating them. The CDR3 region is CASARRANEQFF. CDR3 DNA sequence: TGTGCCAGCGCCCGAAGGGCCAATGAGCAGTTCTTC.